This is a list of T cell receptor beta chains from one sample in a study of blood T cell repertoires in COVID-19. This table comes from immunoSEQ multiplex PCR, and its TCRdb copy is limited to in-frame clones, with some not included. The data hold about 270,000 clones, with roughly nine tenths observed a single time. Sequenced material: peripheral blood. The receptors were sampled from a woman in her 30s with COVID-19, enrolled during active disease. Both conserved end residues are part of each CDR3. D genes are given only for firm matches. The size of a clone is reported for some rows only, either as once, few or many, or as a class for expanded clones.

d_call j_call clone_size v_call cdr3_nt cdr3_aa
NA TRBJ2-7 NA TRBV19 TGTGCCAGTAGTGGAGGGACGTCCCGACCCGGGTCCTACGAGCAGTACTTC CASSGGTSRPGSYEQYF
NA TRBJ2-1 NA TRBV5-1 TGCGCCAGCAGCCCGGATCTTCCTATTCAACGCGGTGAGCAGTTCTTC CASSPDLPIQRGEQFF
TRBD1 TRBJ2-1 NA TRBV5-6 TGTGCCAGCAGCTTGGAACTGTGGGACAGTGCCTACAATGAGCAGTTCTTC CASSLELWDSAYNEQFF
TRBD2 TRBJ2-1 NA TRBV14 TGTGCCAGCAGCCAAGCAGCGGGACTAGCGGGGGGTGAGCAGTTCTTC CASSQAAGLAGGEQFF
NA TRBJ1-3 NA TRBV28 TGTGCCAGTTCTCTGGGAGTTGGGCGAAACACCATATATTTT CASSLGVGRNTIYF
NA TRBJ1-5 NA TRBV19 TGTGCCAGTAGTATACAATTGGGGCTCAATCAGCCCCAGCATTTT CASSIQLGLNQPQHF
TRBD1 TRBJ1-5 NA TRBV28 TGTGCCAGCAGCCCAGGACAGGGATCAAATCAGCCCCAGCATTTT CASSPGQGSNQPQHF
NA TRBJ1-2 NA TRBV5-1 TGCGCCAGCAGCTTACGTGCAGGGGAGTATGGCTACACCTTC CASSLRAGEYGYTF
TRBD1 TRBJ1-2 NA TRBV7-8 TGTGCCAGCAGCCCAGCCGGGACAGGGAAAGGCTATGGCTACACCTTC CASSPAGTGKGYGYTF
TRBD1 TRBJ1-1 once TRBV4-1 TGCGCCAGCAGCCAAGTTGAGCAGGGGGCAACTGAAGCTTTCTTT CASSQVEQGATEAFF
NA TRBJ1-1 NA TRBV27 TGTGCCAGCAGACCCTGGGGGGGAGGGAAAGCTTTCTTT CASRPWGGGKAFF
NA TRBJ1-2 NA TRBV6-6 TGTGCCAGCAGTTACGACAGAGTCGGTTACACCTTC CASSYDRVGYTF
TRBD2 TRBJ2-1 NA TRBV3-1/TRBV3-2 TGTGCCAGCAGCCAACCGGGACTACCCTACAATGAGCAGTTCTTC CASSQPGLPYNEQFF
NA TRBJ2-7 NA TRBV2 TGTGCCAGCAGTGATGCGACAGGAGTATACGAGCAGTACTTC CASSDATGVYEQYF
TRBD1 TRBJ2-7 NA TRBV5-1 TGCGCCAGCAGCTGGGGGACAGGGGACTACGAGCAGTACTTC CASSWGTGDYEQYF
NA TRBJ1-2 NA TRBV3-1/TRBV3-2 TGTGCCAGCAGCCAAGTCAATCAGGCTGGCTACACCTTC CASSQVNQAGYTF
NA TRBJ2-2 NA TRBV10-2 TGCGCCAGCAGTCCTCACCTTACTAAGCGTCCTTTCACCGGGGAGCTGTTTTTT CASSPHLTKRPFTGELFF
NA TRBJ2-1 NA TRBV7-9 TGTGCCAGCAGCTTAGAGGGGGATTACAATGAGCAGTTCTTC CASSLEGDYNEQFF
TRBD1 TRBJ2-5 NA TRBV24-1 TGTGCCACCAGTGGGACAGGGGCCCAGGAGACCCAGTACTTC CATSGTGAQETQYF
NA TRBJ1-1 NA TRBV7-2 TGTGCCAGCAGCCCTCCCCGTGGCGGGGGGATTGAAGCTTTCTTT CASSPPRGGGIEAFF
TRBD2 TRBJ2-3 NA TRBV13 TGTGCCAGCAGCACGGGACTAGCGGAGGCCACAGATACGCAGTATTTT CASSTGLAEATDTQYF
NA TRBJ1-5 NA TRBV6-5 TGTGCCAGCAGTTACTTGACAGCCTATAGCAATCAGCCCCAGCATTTT CASSYLTAYSNQPQHF
TRBD1 TRBJ1-2 NA TRBV3-1/TRBV3-2 TGTGCCAGCAGCCAATTAGGGGGCGGCTATGGCTACACCTTC CASSQLGGGYGYTF
NA TRBJ1-3 NA TRBV19 TGTGCCAGTAGTATTATACCCAGGGACTCTGGAAACACCATATATTTT CASSIIPRDSGNTIYF
TRBD1 TRBJ1-2 NA TRBV7-9 TGTGCCAGCAGCTTAGCGAGGGACAGTTATGGCTACACCTTC CASSLARDSYGYTF
NA TRBJ1-2 NA TRBV14 TGTGCCAGCAGCCACAGATCTCTCTATGGCTACACCTTC CASSHRSLYGYTF
NA TRBJ1-3 NA TRBV9 TGTGCCAGCAGCGCGCGACAAGGGGGTGTCGGAAACACCATATATTTT CASSARQGGVGNTIYF
NA TRBJ1-5 NA TRBV5-8 TGTGCCAGCAGCCCGGGATTTGTAGGCAATCAGCCCCAGCATTTT CASSPGFVGNQPQHF
TRBD1 TRBJ2-7 NA TRBV19 TGTGCCAGTAGTTCTACGCCCGGGACAGTCTACGAGCAGTACTTC CASSSTPGTVYEQYF
NA TRBJ1-5 NA TRBV5-6 TGTGCCAGCAGCCTCCGGGACACTAATCAGCCCCAGCATTTT CASSLRDTNQPQHF
TRBD2 TRBJ2-1 NA TRBV2 TGTGCCAGCAGTCCTAGCGGGGTAGTCAATGAGCAGTTCTTC CASSPSGVVNEQFF
TRBD2 TRBJ2-5 NA TRBV10-2 TGCGCCAGCAGTGTAGAGCGGGGGGGAGTGGAGACCCAGTACTTC CASSVERGGVETQYF
TRBD1 TRBJ2-7 NA TRBV5-4 TGTGCCAGCAGCCAAGACAGGGCGAGCTCCTACGAGCAGTACTTC CASSQDRASSYEQYF
NA TRBJ1-2 NA TRBV2 TGTGCCAGCAGGAGGGCGAACTATGGCTACACCTTC CASRRANYGYTF
TRBD2 TRBJ2-3 NA TRBV5-6 TGTGCCAGCAGCCAAGGGACTAGCGCTTACACAGATACGCAGTATTTT CASSQGTSAYTDTQYF
NA TRBJ2-3 NA TRBV5-4 TGTGCCAGCCACGGGGGCGGGGGATCCACAGATACGCAGTATTTT CASHGGGGSTDTQYF
NA TRBJ1-5 NA TRBV19 TGTGCCAGTAGTAAACGCAAACCGGCGGGCAATCAGCCCCAGCATTTT CASSKRKPAGNQPQHF
NA TRBJ1-3 few TRBV5-1 TGCGCCAGCAGCTACAGGGTTCCTCGGGGAAACACCATATATTTT CASSYRVPRGNTIYF
TRBD1 TRBJ2-1 NA TRBV11-2 TGTGCCAGCAGCTTATCCAGGGGGAGCAATGAGCAGTTCTTC CASSLSRGSNEQFF
NA TRBJ1-1 NA TRBV30 TGTGCCTGGAGTGTAGTAGGAGTGAACACTGAAGCTTTCTTT CAWSVVGVNTEAFF
NA TRBJ2-3 NA TRBV11-3 TGTGCCAGCAGCTTAGAGGGTACTAGGACAGATACGCAGTATTTT CASSLEGTRTDTQYF
TRBD2 TRBJ2-3 NA TRBV6-2/TRBV6-3 TGTGCCAGCAGTGGTAGGGCTAGCGGGTTCACAGATACGCAGTATTTT CASSGRASGFTDTQYF
TRBD1 TRBJ2-3 NA TRBV6-5 TGTGCCAGCAGTTACGCCGGGACAGGGTTCACAGATACGCAGTATTTT CASSYAGTGFTDTQYF
NA TRBJ1-5 few TRBV7-9 TGTGCCAGCAGCTCGGGACAACCCAATCAGCCCCAGCATTTT CASSSGQPNQPQHF
TRBD1 TRBJ2-7 NA TRBV4-1 TGCGCCAGCAGCCAAGCGGCCGGGACAGGGTACGAGCAGTACTTC CASSQAAGTGYEQYF
NA TRBJ1-2 NA TRBV11-2 TGTGCCAGCAGCTCCACAGGGATCCCACTCGGAAACTATGGCTACACCTTC CASSSTGIPLGNYGYTF
NA TRBJ2-5 NA TRBV6-5 TGTGCCAGCAGTTACTCGGGGGGGGGCCACCAAGAGACCCAGTACTTC CASSYSGGGHQETQYF
TRBD1 TRBJ2-7 NA TRBV5-6 TGTGCCAGCAGCTTAGTCAGGGGGCTCAGCCACGAGCAGTACTTC CASSLVRGLSHEQYF
NA TRBJ1-2 NA TRBV4-1 TGCGCCAGCAGCCAAGTTAGGGGTCGTGGCTACACCTTC CASSQVRGRGYTF